These 28 T cell receptor beta chains were all obtained from the same sample, sequenced in a study of blood T cell repertoires in COVID-19. Clones were read by immunoSEQ multiplex PCR, and TCRdb kept only the in-frame ones, dropping some. The table includes over 45,000 clones, approximately 90% detected once. The sample was peripheral blood. The source of these receptors is a man in his sixties or seventies with acute or convalescent COVID-19.

Concerning this clone itself: The junction departs from the called germline gene at one end, perhaps through a read error. V and J are TRBV19 and TRBJ1-3, with no clear D. CDR1 LNHDA and CDR2 SQIVND come from the germline V gene (reference sequence). This CDR3 is 14 amino acids long. The CDR3 here is CASSIAAVGSTIYF. CDR3 sequence (DNA): TGTGCCAGTAGTATTGCGGCAGTTGGAAGCACCATATATTTT.

The V call is TRBV5-1, the J call TRBJ2-7; TRBD1 matches at 7 bases. The CDR3 contains 13 residues. The ends lost 4 bases at V and 6 bases at J; junction bases unmatched: 7. Germline V lookup: CDR1 SGHRS, CDR2 YFSETQ. CDR3 sequence: CASSPLGTAEQYF. CDR3 DNA: TGCGCCAGCAGCCCCTTAGGGACAGCCGAGCAGTACTTC.

This chain links TRBV5-1 with TRBJ2-5, with 7 bases identical to TRBD2. Germline CDR1 is SGHRS and CDR2 is YFSETQ. The CDR3 loop spans 16 amino acids. The V segment lost 1 base and the J segment 5 bases; nucleotides outside the gene matches: 11. DNA for the CDR3: TGCGCCAGCAGCTTGAATGCGCTCCGGGGAGGGGAGACCCAGTACTTC. Translating gives CASSLNALRGGETQYF. The full variable domain, its missing parts supplied by reference TRBV5-1 and TRBJ2-5, is KAGVTQTPRYLIKTRGQQVTLSCSPISGHRSVSWYQQTPGQGLQFLFEYFSETQRNKGNFPGRFSGRQFSNSRSEMNVSTLELGDSALYLCASSLNALRGGETQYFGPGTRLLVL.

The chain employs TRBV7-9 and TRBJ2-1, with a possible D match to TRBD1 (6 bases). V lost 5 bases and J 4 bases, leaving 21 bases between the germline ends. Germline V gives CDR1 SEHNR, CDR2 FQNEAQ (reference sequence). The CDR3 consists of 17 residues. DNA of the CDR3: TGTGCCAGCAGCCCCGAACGAGGGGGTCAGAGATACAATGAGCAGTTCTTC. Its translation: CASSPERGGQRYNEQFF.

This clone was seen a few times. This sequence joins TRBV6-1 and TRBJ1-4; 7 bases align to TRBD1. This CDR3 is built from 15 residues. From germline, CDR1 is MNHNS and CDR2 SASEGT. The junction had 5 bases not matched to a gene; V was cut back by 2 bases and J by 5 bases. In DNA form, the CDR3 reads TGTGCCAGCAGTGAACTTTGGGACAGCAATGAAAAACTGTTTTTT. Translating gives CASSELWDSNEKLFF.

The chain links TRBV7-2 to TRBJ1-2, with 8 bases that match TRBD1. CDR1 and CDR2 (germline): SGHTA, FQGNSA. CDR3 length equals 17 residues. The ends lost 6 bases at V and 3 bases at J; junction bases unmatched: 15. The CDR3 DNA is TGTGCCAGCAGACTGAGGCGCCGGGACAGGCCCTACTATGGCTACACCTTC. Protein: CASRLRRRDRPYYGYTF.

V and J are TRBV7-6 and TRBJ2-1; 9 bases match TRBD1. V was clipped by 5 bases and J by 8 bases; unmatched bases: 13. Germline V gene sequence: CDR1 SGHVS, CDR2 FNYEAQ. The CDR3 loop spans 16 amino acids. CDR3 sequence: CASSLGGGTGIDEQFF. CDR3 DNA sequence: TGTGCCAGCAGCCTAGGAGGCGGGACAGGGATAGATGAGCAGTTCTTC.

The chain couples TRBV6-2 or TRBV6-3 to TRBJ1-2, with TRBD1 matching over 8 bases. The CDR3 length is 15 residues. CDR1 is MNHEY, CDR2 SVGEGT, per germline. Germline trimming cut 2 bases from V and 8 bases from J; bases unmatched to any gene: 10. The CDR3 DNA follows: TGTGCCAGCAGTTACCACGGACAGGGAGGGTCAGGCTACACCTTC. As protein: CASSYHGQGGSGYTF.

The rearrangement joins TRBV5-1 to TRBJ2-3, with D possibly TRBD2 on 6 matching bases. The germline V gene has CDR1 SGHRS and CDR2 YFSETQ. The CDR3 consists of 15 residues. Deletions cut 0 bases from V and 3 bases from J, with 11 bases between. CDR3 in amino acids: CASSLEAGLTDTQYF. CDR3 nucleotides: TGCGCCAGCAGCTTGGAGGCGGGGCTGACAGATACGCAGTATTTT.

This rearrangement joins TRBV15 to TRBJ1-2; a weak D match, TRBD1 (5 bases). The germline V gene has CDR1 LNHNV and CDR2 YYDKDF (reference sequence). V lost 5 bases to trimming and J lost 4 bases, with 17 bases between them. This CDR3 has 15 amino acids. The CDR3 DNA sequence: TGTGCCACCAGCTTTTTTGCAGGGAATACCTATGGCTACACCTTC. It translates to CATSFFAGNTYGYTF.

The count of this clone is one. This chain joins TRBV28 and TRBJ2-3; TRBD1 matches at 8 bases. The CDR3 runs 11 residues. Losses at the gene ends were 4 bases for V and 10 bases for J; bases not matched to a gene: 1. Germline V gives CDR1 MDHEN, CDR2 SYDVKM. CDR3 in DNA: TGTGCCAGCAGTTACAGGGGGGCGCAGTATTTT. Translating gives CASSYRGAQYF. Filled out from reference TRBV28 and TRBJ2-3, the complete variable domain reads DVKVTQSSRYLVKRTGEKVFLECVQDMDHENMFWYRQDPGLGLRLIYFSYDVKMKEKGDIPEGYSVSREKKERFSLILESASTNQTSMYLCASSYRGAQYFGPGTRLTVL.

This chain uses TRBV14 with TRBJ1-1; D possibly corresponds to TRBD1 (6 bases). This CDR3 region has 15 residues. The V gene lost 4 bases and the J gene lost 0 bases, with 12 bases spanning the gap. Germline values: CDR1 SGHDN, CDR2 FVKESK. This CDR3 is CASSLGATMNTEAFF. In DNA, the CDR3 is TGTGCCAGCAGCCTGGGGGCAACTATGAACACTGAAGCTTTCTTT.

A few counts support this clone. This sequence joins TRBV5-1 and TRBJ1-5, with 9 bases lining up with TRBD1. CDR1 and CDR2 from the germline V gene are SGHRS and YFSETQ. The length of the CDR3 is 16 residues. Trimming took 0 bases from V and 4 from J; bases not matched to a gene: 5. The CDR3 reads CASSLAPTGGNQPQHF. CDR3 in DNA: TGCGCCAGCAGCTTGGCCCCGACAGGGGGGAATCAGCCCCAGCATTTT.

The V call is TRBV5-5, the J call TRBJ1-4; 10 bases fit TRBD1. The germline gives CDR1 SGHKS, CDR2 YYEKEE (reference sequence). The V gene end was trimmed by 0 bases and the J gene end by 5 bases; junction bases not matched to a gene: 1. This CDR3 contains 15 residues. CDR3 DNA sequence: TGTGCCAGCAGCTTGGAGGACAGGGGGAATGAAAAACTGTTTTTT. Translating it yields CASSLEDRGNEKLFF. The whole variable domain, filled in from reference TRBV5-5 and TRBJ1-4, reads DAGVTQSPTHLIKTRGQQVTLRCSPISGHKSVSWYQQVLGQGPQFIFQYYEKEERGRGNFPDRFSARQFPNYSSELNVNALLLGDSALYLCASSLEDRGNEKLFFGSGTQLSVL.

This chain connects TRBV6-2 or TRBV6-3 to TRBJ2-3; the D gene is possibly TRBD2 (6 bases). V lost 5 bases and J 0 bases, leaving 12 bases between the germline ends. Looked up from germline, CDR1 is MNHEY and CDR2 is SVGEGT. This CDR3 has 15 residues. The CDR3 DNA reads TGTGCCAGCAGTCCCCGGCTAGCGAGCACAGATACGCAGTATTTT. Its translation is CASSPRLASTDTQYF.

The chain joins TRBV19 to TRBJ1-1, with 7 bases lining up with TRBD1. CDR3 length: 14 residues. With 6 bases clipped from V and 3 bases from J, the junction kept 7 bases outside the gene matches. Germline CDR1 reads LNHDA; CDR2 reads SQIVND (reference sequence). In DNA form, the CDR3 reads TGTGCCAGTAGCTTGGGACAGCAGCACACTGAAGCTTTCTTT. Translation gives CASSLGQQHTEAFF.

By share, this clone counts as medium-sized. The chain has TRBV5-6 and TRBJ1-1; 7 bases map to TRBD1. From germline, CDR1 is SGHDT and CDR2 YYEEEE. V dropped 4 bases and J dropped 1; count of bases not matched to a gene: 16. The CDR3 extends over 18 amino acids. Here the CDR3 reads CASSETTDATGRNTEAFF. The CDR3 DNA sequence: TGTGCCAGCAGCGAAACCACGGACGCGACAGGGAGGAACACTGAAGCTTTCTTT.

The rearrangement joins TRBV21-1 to TRBJ1-2; the DNA was not compared with TRBD1, the D call given in the table. TRBV21-1 is a listed pseudogene. The CDR3 loop spans 19 amino acids. The CDR3 bases are TGTGCCAGCAGCATACTACCCTGGACAGGGGGGGTGGTTCACTATGGCTACACCTTC. Protein product: CASSILPWTGGVVHYGYTF.

The V and J genes are TRBV7-2 and TRBJ1-4, with TRBD1 matching over 7 bases. V shed 2 bases, J shed 8 bases, and the junction held 5 bases outside the gene matches. Germline CDR1 and CDR2: SGHTA and FQGNSA. The CDR3 extends over 14 amino acids. The CDR3 spells CASSLRGTDEKLFF. The CDR3 region has the DNA TGTGCCAGCAGCTTAAGGGGGACAGACGAAAAACTGTTTTTT.

The chain links TRBV21-1 to TRBJ2-7; the table calls TRBD1, which could not be checked here. TRBV21-1 is annotated as a pseudogene. This CDR3 has 15 amino acids. CDR3 in amino acids: CASSKPFKPRDMKYF. For the CDR3, the DNA is TGTGCCAGCAGCAAACCGTTCAAACCCCGGGACATGAAGTACTTC.

This clone came up a few times. The rearrangement uses TRBV7-2 and TRBJ2-1; D may be TRBD2 (6 bases). Trimming shortened V by 5 bases and J by 6 bases, and 11 bases separated the two germline ends. This CDR3 spans 13 amino acids. From germline, CDR1 is SGHTA and CDR2 FQGNSA. CDR3 loop: CASSRGGINEQFF. DNA for the CDR3: TGTGCCAGCAGCCGAGGAGGGATCAATGAGCAGTTCTTC.

V and J are TRBV19 and TRBJ1-3; TRBD1 is a possible D gene (6 bases). Germline V gene data show CDR1 as LNHDA and CDR2 as SQIVND (reference sequence). The CDR3 has 14 amino acids. Deletions cut 7 bases from V and 0 bases from J, with 10 bases between. The CDR3 DNA reads as TGTGCCAGTATGAGGGGGTACTCTGGAAACACCATATATTTT. Its translation is CASMRGYSGNTIYF.

The genes are TRBV18 and TRBJ2-3; TRBD2 might be the D (6 bases). V lost 4 bases to trimming and J lost 0 bases, with 14 bases between them. Germline CDR1 KGHSH, CDR2 LQKENI. The CDR3 covers 16 residues. Written as DNA, the CDR3 is TGTGCCAGCTCACACTCGGGAGCCTCTAGCACAGATACGCAGTATTTT. Its protein is CASSHSGASSTDTQYF.

This chain connects TRBV5-1 to TRBJ2-7; D is possibly TRBD1 (5 bases). Germline CDR1 reads SGHRS; CDR2 reads YFSETQ. The CDR3 length is 13 residues. Trimming shortened V by 2 bases and J by 7 bases, and 13 bases separated the two germline ends. The CDR3 region is CASSFEGAGEQYF. In DNA form, the CDR3 reads TGCGCCAGCAGCTTTGAAGGGGCTGGGGAGCAGTACTTC.

J is TRBJ2-1 and V is TRBV18, with TRBD2 as a possible D gene (6 bases). This CDR3 comprises 14 residues. V lost 3 bases to trimming and J lost 5 bases, with 11 bases between them. CDR1 and CDR2 from the germline V gene are KGHSH and LQKENI. CDR3 bases: TGTGCCAGCTCACCGGGACTTTCACACAATGAGCAGTTCTTC. As protein: CASSPGLSHNEQFF.

The V and J genes are TRBV28 and TRBJ1-2; possible D gene TRBD1, 5 bases. Trimming cost V 8 bases and J 0 bases, with 19 bases left between them. This CDR3 is built from 16 residues. Germline assignment: CDR1 MDHEN and CDR2 SYDVKM. CDR3 amino acids: CASRRGGGNPNYGYTF. The DNA of the CDR3 is TGTGCCAGCCGGCGGGGGGGAGGTAACCCTAACTATGGCTACACCTTC.

The chain couples TRBV3-1 (or the pseudogene TRBV3-2) to TRBJ1-1; 8 bases are a match to TRBD1. The CDR3 spans 15 residues. Trimming removed 5 bases from V and 1 base from J; junction bases left unmatched: 6. CDR1 is LGHDT and CDR2 is YNNKEL in the germline V gene (reference sequence). This CDR3 is CASSYRTGKNTEAFF. The CDR3 DNA sequence: TGTGCCAGCAGCTATAGGACAGGGAAGAACACTGAAGCTTTCTTT.

CDR3 nucleotide sequence: TGTGCCAGTAGTATCCTGACTAGGGGTAATGAAAAACTGTTTTTT. It yields the protein CASSILTRGNEKLFF. The rearrangement joins TRBV19 to TRBJ1-4; maybe TRBD1 (5 bases). The V and J ends lost 3 bases and 4 bases respectively, with 12 bases between them. The CDR3 is made up of 15 amino acids. Germline V CDR1 and CDR2: LNHDA, SQIVND (reference sequence).